This T cell receptor beta chain was captured in a study of T cell repertoires in cytomegalovirus infection. In the study overall: Indicated by public TCR beta signatures were CMV infection and matching HLA type.

One entry per CDR3 protein, called by TCRdb with MiXCR from the reads. The data show around 320,000 distinct CDR3 sequences, with around a tenth seen just once and 3.5% to 4.5% held by the top ten. Study observations and caveats: It was HLA-C-restricted CMV-specific TCR beta clonotypes that dominated the response ex vivo.

Points on this clonotype: Its antigen is as yet unknown.

The V and J ends lost 4 bases and 7 bases respectively, with 15 bases between them. The CDR3 has 14 residues. Germline lookup yields CDR1 SGDLS and CDR2 YYNGEE. The receptor comes from a human donor in good health (CMV status not recorded). Some clones in this sample may be carry-over from other donors' samples. Material: PBMCs. This rearrangement joins TRBV9 to TRBJ1-5; D unclear. Here the CDR3 reads CASSPSLVGQPQHF. The CDR3 DNA reads TGTGCCAGCAGCCCCTCCCTGGTAGGCCAGCCCCAGCATTTT.